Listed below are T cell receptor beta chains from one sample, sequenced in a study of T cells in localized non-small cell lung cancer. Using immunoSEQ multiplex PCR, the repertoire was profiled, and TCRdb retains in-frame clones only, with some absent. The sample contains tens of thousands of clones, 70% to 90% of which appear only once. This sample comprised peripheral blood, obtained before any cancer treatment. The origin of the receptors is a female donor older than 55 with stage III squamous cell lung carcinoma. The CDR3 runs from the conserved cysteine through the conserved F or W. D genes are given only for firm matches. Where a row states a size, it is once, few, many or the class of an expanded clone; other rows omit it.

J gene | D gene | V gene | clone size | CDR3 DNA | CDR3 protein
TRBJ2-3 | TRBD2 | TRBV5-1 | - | TGCGCCAGCAGCTCGACTAGCGGGAGGGCAGATACGCAGTATTTT | CASSSTSGRADTQYF
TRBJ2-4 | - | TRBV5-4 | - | TGTGCCAGCAGCCTTAAGGGTGTCCAAAACATTCAGTACTTC | CASSLKGVQNIQYF
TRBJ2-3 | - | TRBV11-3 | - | TGTGCCAGCAGCCGTTCGGGGAGCACAGATACGCAGTATTTT | CASSRSGSTDTQYF
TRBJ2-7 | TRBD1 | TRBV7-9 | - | TGTGCCAGCAGCTTTATTGAGACAGGGGGCTTTTCCTACGAGCAGTACTTC | CASSFIETGGFSYEQYF
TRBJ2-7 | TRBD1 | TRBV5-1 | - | TGCGCCAGCAGCCGCCTAGACAGGGACAAGCAGTACTTC | CASSRLDRDKQYF
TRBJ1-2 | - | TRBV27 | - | TGTGCCAGCAGTTTATCCCGGACAGTCAACTATGGCTACACCTTC | CASSLSRTVNYGYTF
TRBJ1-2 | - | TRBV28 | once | TGTGCCAGCAGTCTCGGTCTCGCCGGGACCGCTGGCTATGGCTACACCTTC | CASSLGLAGTAGYGYTF
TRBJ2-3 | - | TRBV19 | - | TGTGCCTGCGGGGACTTGAGCACAGATACGCAGTATTTT | CACGDLSTDTQYF
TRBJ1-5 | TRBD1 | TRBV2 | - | TGTGCCAGCACAGGGGGCGCGGATAGCAATCAGCCCCAGCATTTT | CASTGGADSNQPQHF
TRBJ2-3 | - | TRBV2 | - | TGTGCCAGCAGTGAACGGTTGCGGGGGCCCATCACAGATACGCAGTATTTT | CASSERLRGPITDTQYF
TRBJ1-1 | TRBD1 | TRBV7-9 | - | TGTGCCAGCAGCTTGCCCCCCGGGACAGGGGGCGCGAACACTGAAGCTTTCTTT | CASSLPPGTGGANTEAFF
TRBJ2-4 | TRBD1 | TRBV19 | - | TGTGCCAGTAGTAATTCCCTCCACCGACAGGGCCAAAACATTCAGTACTTC | CASSNSLHRQGQNIQYF
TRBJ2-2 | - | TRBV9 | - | TGTGCCAGCAGCTCGACTAGTTCGAACACCGGGGAGCTGTTTTTT | CASSSTSSNTGELFF
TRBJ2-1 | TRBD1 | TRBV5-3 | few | TGTGCCAGAAGCTTGGGAACAGGGGGCAATGAGCAGTTCTTC | CARSLGTGGNEQFF
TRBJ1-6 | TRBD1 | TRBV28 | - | TGTGCCAGCAGTGCGGGACAGAATAATTCACCCCTCCACTTT | CASSAGQNNSPLHF
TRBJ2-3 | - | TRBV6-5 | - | TGTGCCAGCAGTTACTCTTTCAGTCGGACAGATACGCAGTATTTT | CASSYSFSRTDTQYF
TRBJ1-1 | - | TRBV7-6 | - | TGTGCCAGCAGCCCGCCGGGGATGAACACTGAAGCTTTCTTT | CASSPPGMNTEAFF
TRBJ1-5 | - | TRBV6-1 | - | TGTGCCAGCTGGCAGACCAACAATCAGCCCCAGCATTTT | CASWQTNNQPQHF
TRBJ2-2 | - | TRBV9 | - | TGTGCCAGCAGCTTCAGTGGTAGGGTCACCGGGGAGCTGTTTTTT | CASSFSGRVTGELFF
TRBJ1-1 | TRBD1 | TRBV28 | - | TGTGCCAGCAGTTACTCGGGACAGGTAGGGACTGAAGCTTTCTTT | CASSYSGQVGTEAFF
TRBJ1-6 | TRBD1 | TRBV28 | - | TGTGCCAGCAGTTATCCAGGGGGCGGTTCACCCCTCCACTTT | CASSYPGGGSPLHF
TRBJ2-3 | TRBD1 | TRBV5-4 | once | TGTGCCAGCAACTCCCTGGTAGGACAGGGGACCACAGATACGCAGTATTTT | CASNSLVGQGTTDTQYF
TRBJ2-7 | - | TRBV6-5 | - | TGTGCCAGCAGTTACCAACAGGGTGGGATATACGAGCAGTACTTC | CASSYQQGGIYEQYF
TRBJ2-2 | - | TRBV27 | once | TGTGCCAGCAGTTTGGACGGGAACACCGGGGAGCTGTTTTTT | CASSLDGNTGELFF
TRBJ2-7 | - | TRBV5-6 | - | TGTGCCAGCAGCTCCGTCCCCTACGAGCAGTACTTC | CASSSVPYEQYF
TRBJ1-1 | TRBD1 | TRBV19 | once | TGTGCCAGTAGTATAGGCCCACTCCGGACAGGGTGGAACACTGAAGCTTTCTTT | CASSIGPLRTGWNTEAFF
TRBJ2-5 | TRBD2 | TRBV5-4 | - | TGTGCCAGCAGCTTGACCGGGACTAGGGAGACCCAGTACTTC | CASSLTGTRETQYF
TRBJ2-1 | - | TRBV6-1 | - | TGTGCCAGCAGCCCAAGGGTAGGGTACAATGAGCAGTTCTTC | CASSPRVGYNEQFF
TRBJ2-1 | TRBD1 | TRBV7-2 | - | TGTGCCAGCAGCTCTACGGACAGGCAGCAGTTCTTC | CASSSTDRQQFF
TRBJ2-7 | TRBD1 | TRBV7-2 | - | TGTGCCAGCAGCTCCCGGACAGGCGACTACGAGCAGTACTTC | CASSSRTGDYEQYF
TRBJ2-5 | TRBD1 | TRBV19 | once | TGTGCCAGTAGTGACAGGGGTGGGGAGACCCAGTACTTC | CASSDRGGETQYF
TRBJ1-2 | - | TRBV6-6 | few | TGTGCCAGCAGTTACTCGGACCTAAACTATGGCTACACCTTC | CASSYSDLNYGYTF
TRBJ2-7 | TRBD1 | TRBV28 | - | TGTGCCAGCAGTCCTCCGGGACAGGGGGTTCACGAGCAGTACTTC | CASSPPGQGVHEQYF
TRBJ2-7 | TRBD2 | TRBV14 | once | TGTGCCAGCAGCCAAGAATCCGAAGATCACGGGGGGACCCTCTACGAGCAGTACTTC | CASSQESEDHGGTLYEQYF
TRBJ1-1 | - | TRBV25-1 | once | TGTGCCAGCAGTGGGTGGCAAGGGACTGAAGCTTTCTTT | CASSGWQGTEAFF
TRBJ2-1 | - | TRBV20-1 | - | TGCAGTGCTAGAGATCAGGGGCTCCAGTTCTTC | CSARDQGLQFF
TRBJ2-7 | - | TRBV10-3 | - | TGTGCCATCAGTGAGCAGAAGAGCTCCTACGAGCAGTACTTC | CAISEQKSSYEQYF
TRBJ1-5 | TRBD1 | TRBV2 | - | TGTGCCAGCCAAAACAGGGGGGGAAGCAATCAGCCCCAGCATTTT | CASQNRGGSNQPQHF
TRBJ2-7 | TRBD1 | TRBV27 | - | TGTGCCAGCAGTTTATGGGACAGAGACGAGCAGTACTTC | CASSLWDRDEQYF
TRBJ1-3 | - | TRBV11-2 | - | TGTGCCAGCAGTCCAGACAGCCGAAACACCATATATTTT | CASSPDSRNTIYF
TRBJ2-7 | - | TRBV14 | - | TGTGCCAGCAGCCTCCCCGGTAGGGGTTCCTACGAGCAGTACTTC | CASSLPGRGSYEQYF
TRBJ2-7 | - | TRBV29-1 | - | TGCAGCGTTGGTCTCCCTCTCGAGCAGTACTTC | CSVGLPLEQYF
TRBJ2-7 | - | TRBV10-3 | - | TGTGCTATAGGGAATGGGTACGAGCAGTACTTC | CAIGNGYEQYF
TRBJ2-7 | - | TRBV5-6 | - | TGTGCCAGCAGAATTGGAGGGGCCCCATACGAGCAGTACTTC | CASRIGGAPYEQYF
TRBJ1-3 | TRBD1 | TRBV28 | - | TGTGCCAGCAGTGGGGACAGGCTTTACTCTGGAAACACCATATATTTT | CASSGDRLYSGNTIYF
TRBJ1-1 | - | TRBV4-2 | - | TGTGCCAGCAGCCAAGACTGGGGTGGGGGGGCGAACACTGAAGCTTTCTTT | CASSQDWGGGANTEAFF
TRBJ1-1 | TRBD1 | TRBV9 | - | TGTGCCAGCAGCGTAGATCCAGGGGGAGATGGCACTGAAGCTTTCTTT | CASSVDPGGDGTEAFF
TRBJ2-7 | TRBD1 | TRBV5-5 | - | TGTGCCAGCAGCGGGGGTCCAAGCGACAGGGGCTACGAGCAGTACTTC | CASSGGPSDRGYEQYF
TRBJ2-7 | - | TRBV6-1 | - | TGTGCCAGCAGTTCCTATATGGGCAACGAGCAGTACTTC | CASSSYMGNEQYF
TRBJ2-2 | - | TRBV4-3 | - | TGCGCCAGCAGCCTAGAGGCCGGGGAGCTGTTTTTT | CASSLEAGELFF
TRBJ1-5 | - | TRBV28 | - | TGTGCCAGTCGCCACAGGGAGCGCAATCAGCCCCAGCATTTT | CASRHRERNQPQHF
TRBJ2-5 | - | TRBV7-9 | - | TGTGCCAGCAGCGTCGGGGGTCTGGAGACCCAGTACTTC | CASSVGGLETQYF
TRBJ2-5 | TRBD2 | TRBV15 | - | TGTGCCACCAGCAGGGAACCCCTAGCGGCGCAAGAGACCCAGTACTTC | CATSREPLAAQETQYF
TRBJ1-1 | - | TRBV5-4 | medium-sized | TGTGCCAGCAGCTTTGGCCGGACTGAAGCTTTCTTT | CASSFGRTEAFF
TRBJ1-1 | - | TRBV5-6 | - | TGTGCCAGCAGCTTGGCAGTGAACACTGAAGCTTTCTTT | CASSLAVNTEAFF
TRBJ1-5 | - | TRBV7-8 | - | TGTGCCAGCACCCCCCGGCAGGGACGAACTAGCAATCAGCCCCAGCATTTT | CASTPRQGRTSNQPQHF
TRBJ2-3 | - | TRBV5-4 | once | TGTGCCAGCAGCTTGGGAGACCACAAAGGGGCAGATACGCAGTATTTT | CASSLGDHKGADTQYF
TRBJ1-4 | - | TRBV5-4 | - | TGTGCCAGCAGCCTTACCGTGGGACAAGGAGAAAAACTGTTTTTT | CASSLTVGQGEKLFF
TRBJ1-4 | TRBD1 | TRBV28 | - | TGTGCCAGCAGTTTACCCGGGACAGCAAATGAAAAACTGTTTTTT | CASSLPGTANEKLFF